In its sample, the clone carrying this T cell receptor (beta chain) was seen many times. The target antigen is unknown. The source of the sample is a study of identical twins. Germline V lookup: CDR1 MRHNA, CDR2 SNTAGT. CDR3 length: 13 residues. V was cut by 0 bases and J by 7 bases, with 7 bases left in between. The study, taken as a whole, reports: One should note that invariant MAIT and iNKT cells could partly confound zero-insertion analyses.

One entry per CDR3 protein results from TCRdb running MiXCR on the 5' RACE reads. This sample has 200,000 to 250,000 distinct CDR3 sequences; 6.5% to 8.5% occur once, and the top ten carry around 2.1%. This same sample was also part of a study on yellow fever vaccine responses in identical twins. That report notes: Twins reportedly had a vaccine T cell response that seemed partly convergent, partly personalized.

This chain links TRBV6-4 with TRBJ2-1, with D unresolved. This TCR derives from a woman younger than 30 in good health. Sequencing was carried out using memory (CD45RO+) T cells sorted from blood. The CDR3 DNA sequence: TGTGCCAGCAGTGACTCGGAGCCTAATGAGCAGTTCTTC. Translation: CASSDSEPNEQFF.